The rows below give T cell receptor beta chains drawn from one sample of a study of response to subunit inactivated influenza vaccine. TCRdb ran MiXCR on the RT-PCR reads and lists one entry per CDR3 protein. The data contain some 540,000 distinct CDR3 sequences, approximately 22% of them singletons. The sample was also linked to a second study, of T cells expressing NK-cell markers.

The sequences come from CD4+ T cells sorted from PBMCs, collected 11 to 12 days after vaccination. These receptors were obtained from a man aged 45-65 years who received an inactivated influenza vaccine. Each CDR3 is given with its conserved first and last residue.

V gene	CDR3 length	J gene	CDR3 protein
TRBV5-1	14	TRBJ2-7	CASSPGQTPTEQYF
TRBV29-1	13	TRBJ1-1	CSVLRGEKAEAFF
TRBV7-7	14	TRBJ2-5	CASSQSDRGQTQYF
TRBV20-1	16	TRBJ2-5	CSARDSKAGVGETQYF
TRBV7-3	13	TRBJ1-1	CASSFHYDTEAFF
TRBV19	12	TRBJ2-3	CASREATDTQYF
TRBV28	12	TRBJ2-1	CASSFSTNEQFF
TRBV7-9	15	TRBJ2-2	CASSRWPETTGELFF
TRBV15	16	TRBJ2-7	CATSRGSREAGYEQYF
TRBV9	16	TRBJ2-1	CASSVVAGGPYNEQFF
TRBV29-1	11	TRBJ2-5	CSVETSETQYF
TRBV11-2	13	TRBJ1-5	CASSLGGAGPQHF
TRBV11-2	14	TRBJ1-1	CASRPIRGRTEAFF
TRBV20-1	17	TRBJ2-1	CSASPLTGTSGSYEQFF
TRBV11-1	20	TRBJ2-7	CASNTNRWLAGGHISYEQYF
TRBV11-1	15	TRBJ2-7	CASSLAAGGSYEQYF
TRBV7-9	13	TRBJ2-7	CASSLRRADEQYF
TRBV7-2	15	TRBJ2-7	CASSSSGTQNYEQYF
TRBV18	14	TRBJ2-7	CASSPGSGSYEQYF
TRBV7-7	13	TRBJ2-1	CASSPTGSGEQFF
TRBV7-8	19	TRBJ2-2	CASSSHASGGAKNTGELFF
TRBV24-1	14	TRBJ2-1	CATSGRGGDNEQFF
TRBV5-1	13	TRBJ1-1	CASSLGRDVEAFF
TRBV19	17	TRBJ2-2	CASTGLAGAGYTGELFF
TRBV2	14	TRBJ2-7	CASSAGGSSYEQYF
TRBV18	13	TRBJ1-5	CASSQGLEQPQHF
TRBV5-1	16	TRBJ2-1	CASSPGTSGMGDEQFF
TRBV7-2	12	TRBJ2-3	CASSLQSGGANF
TRBV5-1	16	TRBJ2-7	CASSLITRSLTYEQYF
TRBV2	13	TRBJ2-5	CASRGGVVETQYF
TRBV5-1	18	TRBJ2-4	CASSLSLAGGPAKNIQYF
TRBV28	17	TRBJ2-3	CASSLSYGFEGSDTQYF
TRBV6-2/TRBV6-3	22	TRBJ2-3	CASSTSGTGGALVYRATDTQYF
TRBV4-3	14	TRBJ2-7	CASSRGTGAGEQYF
TRBV7-2	12	TRBJ2-1	CASSQVGTQQFF
TRBV7-2	15	TRBJ1-5	CASSLTSGGNQPQHF
TRBV2	14	TRBJ2-5	CASSRRDQGKTQYF